Sequencing of this T cell receptor (beta chain) was carried out in a study of PD-L1 blockade in urothelial cancer. Background on the study: Blood gave a median roughly 150,000 T cells.

Only in-frame clones appear in the TCRdb table, and some are missing; sequencing was by immunoSEQ multiplex PCR. The repertoire holds 30,000 to 45,000 clones, with more than 80% as singletons. CDR3 length: 13 amino acids. V was cut by 5 bases and J by 1 base, with 9 bases left in between. Germline CDR1 reads SGHRS; CDR2 reads YFSETQ. Stated time point: peripheral blood 6 weeks after treatment start. The material sequenced was PBMCs, taken around atezolizumab (anti-PD-L1) treatment. This chain uses TRBV5-1 with TRBJ2-5; D gene unclear. The clonotype originates from a middle-aged man with urothelial cancer. CDR3 amino acids: CASRPPSQETQYF. In nucleotides, the CDR3 is TGCGCCAGCAGACCACCGAGCCAAGAGACCCAGTACTTC.